The clone carrying this T cell receptor (beta chain) was recorded a few times. No antigen is known for it. This specimen belongs to a study of beta chain features in type 1 diabetes. Study-level points and caveats: Compared with healthy donors, patients appeared to share more similar naive, central memory and regulatory TCRB repertoires. Reads derived from cDNA could over-represent cells showing high TCR expression. For type 1 diabetes patients, VDJ junctions showed fewer insertions and more deletions. TCRB CDR3s were moderately but significantly shorter in Type 1 diabetes patients in all four CD4+ subsets.

The entirety of the isolated RNA underwent reverse transcription, so expressed TCRB transcripts were sequenced. Only in-frame clones appear in the TCRdb table, and some are missing; sequencing was by immunoSEQ multiplex PCR. The sample consists of 680,000 or so clones, about an eighth of them appearing once. Populations isolated by sorting all had purity greater than 95%. The receptor's source is a man between 18 and 29 years old with type 1 diabetes. Sequencing was done on a sample of naive CD4+ T cells from blood.

The CDR3 sequence is CAWSFVVDTQYF. CDR3 bases: TGTGCCTGGAGTTTCGTAGTGGATACGCAGTATTTT. The chain is built from TRBV30 and TRBJ2-3, with unresolved D. The CDR3 length is 12 residues. CDR1 and CDR2 (germline): GTSNPN, SVGIG (reference sequence). V lost 2 bases and J lost 6, with 9 bases in between.